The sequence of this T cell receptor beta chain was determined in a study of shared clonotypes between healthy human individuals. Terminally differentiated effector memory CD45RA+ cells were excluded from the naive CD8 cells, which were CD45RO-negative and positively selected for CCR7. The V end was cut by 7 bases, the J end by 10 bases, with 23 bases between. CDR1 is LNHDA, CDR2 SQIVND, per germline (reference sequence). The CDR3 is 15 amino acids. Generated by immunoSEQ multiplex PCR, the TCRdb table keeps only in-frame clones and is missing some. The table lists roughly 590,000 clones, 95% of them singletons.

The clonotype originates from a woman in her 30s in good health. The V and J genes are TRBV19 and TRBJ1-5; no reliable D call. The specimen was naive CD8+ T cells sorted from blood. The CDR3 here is CASIVSADLNRPQHF. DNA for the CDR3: TGTGCCAGTATAGTTAGCGCGGACCTGAATCGACCCCAGCATTTT.